These 23 T cell receptor beta chains came from one sample sequenced in a study of shared clonotypes between healthy human individuals. Some clones are missing from TCRdb's copy, which holds only in-frame ones; the method was immunoSEQ multiplex PCR. This repertoire shows a few million clones, around nine tenths found once; its top ten account for over 0.12%. The sample consisted of naive CD4+ T cells sorted from blood. This sample's subset: CD45RA+ positively selected. The source is a man between 18 and 35 years old in good health.

This chain uses TRBV11-3 with TRBJ2-7; TRBD1 or TRBD2 may be the D gene (5 bases each). Trimming shortened V by 0 bases and J by 8 bases, and 14 bases separated the two germline ends. Germline CDR1 reads SGHNT; CDR2 reads YENEEA. The CDR3 length is 14 residues. The CDR3 DNA follows: TGTGCCAGCAGCTTAGATCTTGGGGGAAGCAAGCAGTACTTC. Translating gives CASSLDLGGSKQYF.

Concerning this clone: At the DNA level, this CDR3 is encoded by other sequences in the same sample as well. V is TRBV5-1 and J is TRBJ2-3; D unclear. Trimming cost V 0 bases and J 2 bases, with 7 bases left between them. CDR1 is SGHRS, CDR2 YFSETQ, per germline. The CDR3 has 14 residues. The CDR3 loop is CASSLGDFTDTQYF. CDR3 DNA sequence: TGCGCCAGCAGCTTGGGGGATTTCACAGATACGCAGTATTTT.

The CDR3 sequence is CASSPGGVNYGYTF. As DNA, the CDR3 is TGTGCCAGCTCACCAGGAGGGGTTAACTATGGCTACACCTTC. The rearrangement uses TRBV18 and TRBJ1-2, with D maybe TRBD1 (5 bases). Germline V gene sequence: CDR1 KGHSH, CDR2 LQKENI. The CDR3 totals 14 residues. V was clipped by 2 bases and J by 1 base, with 8 bases between them.

The chain has TRBV19 and TRBJ1-1; tentative D call: TRBD1 (5 bases). CDR1 is LNHDA and CDR2 is SQIVND in the germline V gene (reference sequence). This CDR3 has 15 residues. V shed 1 base and J shed 7 bases, with 16 bases lying between them. The CDR3 loop is CASSIGGLKGFEAFF. DNA of the CDR3: TGTGCCAGTAGTATAGGGGGACTCAAAGGATTTGAAGCTTTCTTT.

The genes are TRBV5-1 and TRBJ2-3, with 9 bases aligning to TRBD2. There are 16 residues in the CDR3. The germline V gene has CDR1 SGHRS and CDR2 YFSETQ. Trimming at V came to 2 bases and at J to 1 base, leaving 5 bases not matched to a gene. The CDR3 DNA sequence: TGCGCCAGCAGCTTCCATCAGCGGGGGGGCACAGATACGCAGTATTTT. Amino acid sequence: CASSFHQRGGTDTQYF.

The chain couples TRBV7-2 to TRBJ2-1, with D maybe TRBD1 (5 bases). The germline V and J ends were trimmed by 5 bases and 2 bases, with 13 bases remaining between them. The CDR3 sequence is 15 residues long. Germline V gene data show CDR1 as SGHTA and CDR2 as FQGNSA. In DNA, the CDR3 is TGTGCCAGCAGCGTGGCAACAGGCCCCTACAATGAGCAGTTCTTC. Protein: CASSVATGPYNEQFF. The full variable domain, completed using reference TRBV7-2 and TRBJ2-1, is GAGVSQSPSNKVTEKGKDVELRCDPISGHTALYWYRQSLGQGLEFLIYFQGNSAPDKSGLPSDRFSAERTGGSVSTLTIQRTQQEDSAVYLCASSVATGPYNEQFFGPGTRLTVL.

This clone was recorded only once. The genes are TRBV5-1 and TRBJ2-3; D ambiguous. V gave up 6 bases and J gave up 2 bases, with 22 bases separating them. The CDR3 extends over 17 amino acids. Germline-derived CDR1 and CDR2 are SGHRS and YFSETQ. Written as DNA, the CDR3 is TGCGCCAGCAACCCCCAGGACCCCGCTTTTCCCACAGATACGCAGTATTTT. Protein: CASNPQDPAFPTDTQYF. The full variable domain, its missing parts supplied by reference TRBV5-1 and TRBJ2-3, is KAGVTQTPRYLIKTRGQQVTLSCSPISGHRSVSWYQQTPGQGLQFLFEYFSETQRNKGNFPGRFSGRQFSNSRSEMNVSTLELGDSALYLCASNPQDPAFPTDTQYFGPGTRLTVL.

The chain has TRBV19 and TRBJ2-7; 8 bases are shared with TRBD1. CDR1 LNHDA and CDR2 SQIVND come from the germline V gene (reference sequence). This CDR3 is 16 amino acids long. With V trimmed by 2 bases and J by 4 bases, 10 bases remained unmatched. CDR3 sequence: CASSITRGLVAYEQYF. DNA for the CDR3: TGTGCCAGTAGTATAACCAGGGGGCTGGTAGCTTACGAGCAGTACTTC.

This clone was detected once. The V call is TRBV5-1, the J call TRBJ1-1; the D is unclear. Germline assignment: CDR1 SGHRS and CDR2 YFSETQ. The V end was cut by 3 bases, the J end by 0 bases, with 9 bases between. The CDR3 runs to 14 residues. CDR3 loop: CASSWKGVNTEAFF. CDR3 DNA: TGCGCCAGCAGCTGGAAGGGTGTGAACACTGAAGCTTTCTTT.

The chain joins TRBV18 to TRBJ1-2, with D unclear. Looked up from germline, CDR1 is KGHSH and CDR2 is LQKENI. This CDR3 is built from 17 residues. The V and J ends lost 0 bases and 5 bases respectively, with 19 bases between them. Here the CDR3 DNA reads TGTGCCAGCTCACCACCGTCGGTCCTCGGGCCTTTTTATGGCTACACCTTC. It encodes CASSPPSVLGPFYGYTF.

Only one count was recorded for this clone. V and J are TRBV5-1 and TRBJ1-1; 9 bases are a match to TRBD1. V dropped 4 bases and J dropped 0; count of bases not matched to a gene: 10. Germline V lookup: CDR1 SGHRS, CDR2 YFSETQ. CDR3 length equals 17 residues. The CDR3 region is CASSPGQGNIMNTEAFF. The CDR3 coding sequence is TGCGCCAGCAGCCCCGGACAGGGGAACATCATGAACACTGAAGCTTTCTTT.

This chain joins TRBV6-5 and TRBJ1-6; a weak D match, TRBD1 (6 bases). V was shortened by 4 bases and J by 7 bases, with 17 bases between the two germline ends. The CDR3 sequence is 16 residues long. The germline gives CDR1 MNHEY, CDR2 SVGAGI. The CDR3 DNA sequence: TGTGCCAGCAGTTCGGCTGAACAGGGCCTGAATTCACCCCTCCACTTT. Residues: CASSSAEQGLNSPLHF.

Note on this clone: Other DNA sequences in this specimen translate into the identical CDR3. In DNA, the CDR3 is TGTGCCAGCTCTGGGGCCAACGTCCTGACTTTC. This translates into CASSGANVLTF. J is TRBJ2-6 and V is TRBV6-6, with unresolved D. Germline values: CDR1 MNHNY, CDR2 SVGAGI (reference sequence). The V end lost 8 bases, the J end lost 1 base, and 0 bases lay between the germline ends. The CDR3 runs to 11 residues.

The rearrangement joins TRBV7-9 to TRBJ2-7; D is possibly TRBD1 (6 bases). The CDR3 has 14 amino acids. Germline assignment: CDR1 SEHNR and CDR2 FQNEAQ (reference sequence). V lost 2 bases and J 5 bases, leaving 13 bases between the germline ends. The CDR3 DNA sequence: TGTGCCAGCAGCTTACAGCAGGGGTCCCACGAGCAGTACTTC. Translated: CASSLQQGSHEQYF.

V usage is TRBV14 and J usage is TRBJ2-2; D is unresolved. CDR3 length equals 13 residues. V dropped 1 base and J dropped 9 bases, with 9 bases sitting between them. Germline V gives CDR1 SGHDN, CDR2 FVKESK. Here the CDR3 reads CASSQGTPRELFF. CDR3 sequence (DNA): TGTGCCAGCAGCCAAGGAACACCCAGGGAGCTGTTTTTT.

Only one count was recorded for this clone. The same CDR3 is also encoded by other DNA sequences in this sample. The genes are TRBV28 and TRBJ1-2; 11 positions agree with TRBD1. Germline trimming cut 6 bases from V and 4 bases from J; bases unmatched to any gene: 4. The CDR3 runs 14 residues. CDR1 and CDR2 (germline): MDHEN, SYDVKM. The DNA of the CDR3 is TGTGCCAGCAGCCTCGGGACAGGGGGCTATGGCTACACCTTC. Translation gives CASSLGTGGYGYTF.

The chain is built from TRBV9 and TRBJ2-2; the D gene is possibly TRBD2 (6 bases). The CDR3 covers 16 residues. V lost 0 bases and J lost 1, with 10 bases in between. Germline V gives CDR1 SGDLS, CDR2 YYNGEE. DNA for the CDR3: TGTGCCAGCAGCGTAGGGGTGACTAGGAACACCGGGGAGCTGTTTTTT. This gives the protein CASSVGVTRNTGELFF.

J is TRBJ2-7 and V is TRBV5-1, with D perhaps matching TRBD2 (6 bases). V lost 0 bases to trimming and J lost 9 bases, with 25 bases between them. The CDR3 is 17 residues long. Germline V gene sequence: CDR1 SGHRS, CDR2 YFSETQ. This CDR3 reads CASSLESASREAARQYF. DNA for the CDR3: TGCGCCAGCAGCTTGGAATCGGCTAGTAGGGAGGCGGCAAGGCAGTACTTC.

The chain links TRBV6-5 to TRBJ2-4; tentative D call: TRBD1 (5 bases). This CDR3 is 13 amino acids long. V shed 10 bases and J shed 0 bases, with 10 bases lying between them. The V gene's germline CDR1 is MNHEY and CDR2 SVGAGI. CDR3 bases: TGTGCCACCAGACAGCTAGCCAAAAACATTCAGTACTTC. Amino acids: CATRQLAKNIQYF.

The chain combines TRBV19 with TRBJ1-2; 8 positions agree with TRBD1. The V gene's germline CDR1 is LNHDA and CDR2 SQIVND (reference sequence). The CDR3 covers 15 residues. The V and J ends lost 6 bases and 5 bases, in that order; junction bases with no gene match: 11. This CDR3 reads CASRSGGQGAYGYTF. The CDR3 nucleotides read TGTGCCAGTAGATCGGGTGGACAGGGTGCTTATGGCTACACCTTC.

The table lists this clone with a count of one. The same CDR3 can be traced to other DNA sequences in this sample. The genes are TRBV5-4 and TRBJ1-1; D gene ambiguous. V lost 2 bases and J 0 bases, leaving 8 bases between the germline ends. This CDR3 spans 14 amino acids. The germline V gene encodes CDR1 SGHNT and CDR2 YYREEE (reference sequence). The CDR3 loop reads CASSFLTVNTEAFF. The CDR3 DNA follows: TGTGCCAGCAGCTTCTTAACAGTGAACACTGAAGCTTTCTTT.

V and J are TRBV5-1 and TRBJ2-1; D ambiguous. V lost 4 bases and J 7 bases, leaving 15 bases between the germline ends. From germline, CDR1 is SGHRS and CDR2 YFSETQ. The CDR3 is 14 amino acids. CDR3 residues: CASSLVPQANEQFF. The CDR3 nucleotides read TGCGCCAGCAGCCTTGTCCCTCAGGCAAATGAGCAGTTCTTC.

V usage is TRBV18 and J usage is TRBJ2-2; 7 nucleotides align to TRBD2. Germline-derived CDR1 and CDR2 are KGHSH and LQKENI. The ends lost 3 bases at V and 0 bases at J; junction bases unmatched: 4. The CDR3 sequence is 16 residues long. CDR3 in amino acids: CASSPFGRPNTGELFF. For the CDR3, the DNA is TGTGCCAGCTCACCCTTCGGGAGGCCGAACACCGGGGAGCTGTTTTTT.